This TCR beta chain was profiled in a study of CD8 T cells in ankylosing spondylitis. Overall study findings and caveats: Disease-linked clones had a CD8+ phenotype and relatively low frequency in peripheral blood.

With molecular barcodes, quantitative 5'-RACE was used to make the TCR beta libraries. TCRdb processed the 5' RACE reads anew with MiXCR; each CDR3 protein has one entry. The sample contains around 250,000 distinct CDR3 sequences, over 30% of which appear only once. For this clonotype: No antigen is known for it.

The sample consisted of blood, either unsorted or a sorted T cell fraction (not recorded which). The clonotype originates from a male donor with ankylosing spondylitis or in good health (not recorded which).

The CDR3: CASSAGTDRLLYGYTF. The CDR3 DNA sequence: TGTGCCAGCAGCGCCGGGACGGATAGATTGCTCTATGGCTACACCTTC. The chain has TRBV9 and TRBJ1-2; TRBD1 might be the D (5 bases). This CDR3 has 16 amino acids. Germline V CDR1 and CDR2: SGDLS, YYNGEE. The germline V and J ends were trimmed by 3 bases and 4 bases, with 19 bases remaining between them.